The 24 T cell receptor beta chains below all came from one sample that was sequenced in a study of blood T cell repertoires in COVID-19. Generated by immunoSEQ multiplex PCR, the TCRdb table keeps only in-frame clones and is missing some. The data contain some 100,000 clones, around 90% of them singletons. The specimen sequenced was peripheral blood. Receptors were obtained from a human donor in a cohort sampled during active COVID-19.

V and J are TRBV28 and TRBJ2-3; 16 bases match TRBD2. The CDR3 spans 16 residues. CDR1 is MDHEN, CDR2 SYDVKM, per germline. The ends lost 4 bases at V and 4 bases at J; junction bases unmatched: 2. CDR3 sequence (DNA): TGTGCCAGCAGTTCGGGACTAGCGGGAGGGGCAGATACGCAGTATTTT. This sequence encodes CASSSGLAGGADTQYF.

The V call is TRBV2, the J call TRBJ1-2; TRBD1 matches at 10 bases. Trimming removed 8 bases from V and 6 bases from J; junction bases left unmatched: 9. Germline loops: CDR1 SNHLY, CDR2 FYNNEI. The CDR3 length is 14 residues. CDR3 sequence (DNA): TGTGCCAGCTCCCAGGACAGGGGGTTCAATGGCTACACCTTC. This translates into CASSQDRGFNGYTF.

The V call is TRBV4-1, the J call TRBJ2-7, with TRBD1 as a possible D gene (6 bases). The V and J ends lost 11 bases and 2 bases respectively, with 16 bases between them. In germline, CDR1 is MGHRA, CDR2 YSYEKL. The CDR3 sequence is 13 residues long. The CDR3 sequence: CAAGAGDTYEQYF. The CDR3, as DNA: TGCGCCGCCGGGGCAGGGGACACCTACGAGCAGTACTTC.

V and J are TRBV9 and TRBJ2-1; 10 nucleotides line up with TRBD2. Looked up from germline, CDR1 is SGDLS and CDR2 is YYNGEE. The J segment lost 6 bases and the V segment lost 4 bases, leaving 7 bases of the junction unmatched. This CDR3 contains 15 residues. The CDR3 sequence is CASSSSGTSANEQFF. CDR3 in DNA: TGTGCCAGCAGCTCATCCGGGACTAGCGCCAATGAGCAGTTCTTC.

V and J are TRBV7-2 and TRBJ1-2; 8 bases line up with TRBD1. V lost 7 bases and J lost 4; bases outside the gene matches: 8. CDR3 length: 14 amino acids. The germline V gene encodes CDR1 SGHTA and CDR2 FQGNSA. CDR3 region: CASMMDRALYGYTF. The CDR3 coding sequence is TGTGCCAGCATGATGGACAGGGCCCTCTATGGCTACACCTTC.

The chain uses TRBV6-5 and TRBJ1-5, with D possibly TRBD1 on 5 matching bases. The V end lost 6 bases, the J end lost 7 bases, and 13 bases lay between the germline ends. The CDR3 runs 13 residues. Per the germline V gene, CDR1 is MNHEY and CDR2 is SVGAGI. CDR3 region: CASRVRGSQPQHF. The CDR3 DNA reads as TGTGCCAGCAGGGTCCGGGGGAGCCAGCCCCAGCATTTT.

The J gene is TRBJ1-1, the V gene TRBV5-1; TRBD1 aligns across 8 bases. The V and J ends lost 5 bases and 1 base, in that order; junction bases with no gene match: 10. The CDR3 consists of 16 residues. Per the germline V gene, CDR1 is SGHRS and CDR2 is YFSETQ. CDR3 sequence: CASRPRQTGGNTEAFF. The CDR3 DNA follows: TGCGCCAGCAGGCCCCGTCAAACAGGGGGGAACACTGAAGCTTTCTTT. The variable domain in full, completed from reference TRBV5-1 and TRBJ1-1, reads KAGVTQTPRYLIKTRGQQVTLSCSPISGHRSVSWYQQTPGQGLQFLFEYFSETQRNKGNFPGRFSGRQFSNSRSEMNVSTLELGDSALYLCASRPRQTGGNTEAFFGQGTRLTVV.

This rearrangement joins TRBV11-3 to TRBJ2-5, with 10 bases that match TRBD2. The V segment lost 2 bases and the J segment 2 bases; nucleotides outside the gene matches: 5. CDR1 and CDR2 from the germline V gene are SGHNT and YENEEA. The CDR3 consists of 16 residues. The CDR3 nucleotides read TGTGCCAGCAGCTTACTGGGACTAGCGCAGCAAGAGACCCAGTACTTC. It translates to CASSLLGLAQQETQYF.

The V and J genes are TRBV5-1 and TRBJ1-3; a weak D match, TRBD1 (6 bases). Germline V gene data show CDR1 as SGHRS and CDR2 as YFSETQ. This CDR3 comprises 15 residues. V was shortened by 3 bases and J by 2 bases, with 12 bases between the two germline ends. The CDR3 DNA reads TGCGCCAGCAGCTCCTCTCAGGGGACTGGAAACACCATATATTTT. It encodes CASSSSQGTGNTIYF.

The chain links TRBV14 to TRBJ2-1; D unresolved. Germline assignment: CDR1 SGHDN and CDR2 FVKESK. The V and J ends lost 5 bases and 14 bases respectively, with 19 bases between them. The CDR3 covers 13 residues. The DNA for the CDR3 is TGTGCCAGCAGCACCCAAGGTATCGCGGTTAAGTTCTTC. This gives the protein CASSTQGIAVKFF.

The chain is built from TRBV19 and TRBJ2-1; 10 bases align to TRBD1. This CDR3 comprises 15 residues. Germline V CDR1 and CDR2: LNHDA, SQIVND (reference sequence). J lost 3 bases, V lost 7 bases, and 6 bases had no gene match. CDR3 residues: CASTAGQGNYNEQFF. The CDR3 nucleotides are TGTGCCAGTACTGCGGGACAGGGGAACTACAATGAGCAGTTCTTC.

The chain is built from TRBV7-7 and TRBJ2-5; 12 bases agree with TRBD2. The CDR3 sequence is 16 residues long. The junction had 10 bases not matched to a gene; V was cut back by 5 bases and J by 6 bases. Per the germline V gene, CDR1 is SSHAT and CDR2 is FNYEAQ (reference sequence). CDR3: CASSPQTSGSRKTQYF. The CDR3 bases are TGTGCCAGCAGCCCTCAGACTAGCGGGAGTAGGAAGACCCAGTACTTC.

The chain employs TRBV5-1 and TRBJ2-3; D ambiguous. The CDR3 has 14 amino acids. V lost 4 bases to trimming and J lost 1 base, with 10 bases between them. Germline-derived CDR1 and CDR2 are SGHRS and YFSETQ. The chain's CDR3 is CASSPAERTDTQYF. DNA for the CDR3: TGCGCCAGCAGCCCCGCGGAGCGCACAGATACGCAGTATTTT.

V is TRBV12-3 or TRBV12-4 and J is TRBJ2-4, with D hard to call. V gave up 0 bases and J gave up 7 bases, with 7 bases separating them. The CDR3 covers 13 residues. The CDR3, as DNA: TGTGCCAGCAGTTTAGCGCGTTTTAACATTCAGTACTTC. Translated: CASSLARFNIQYF.

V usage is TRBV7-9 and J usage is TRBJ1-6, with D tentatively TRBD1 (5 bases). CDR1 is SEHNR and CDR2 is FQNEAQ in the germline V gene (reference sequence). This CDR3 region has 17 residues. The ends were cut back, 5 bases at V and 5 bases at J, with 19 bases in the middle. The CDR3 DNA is TGTGCCAGCAGCCCAACCCGGGGGGTAGGGGATAATTCACCCCTCCACTTT. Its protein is CASSPTRGVGDNSPLHF.

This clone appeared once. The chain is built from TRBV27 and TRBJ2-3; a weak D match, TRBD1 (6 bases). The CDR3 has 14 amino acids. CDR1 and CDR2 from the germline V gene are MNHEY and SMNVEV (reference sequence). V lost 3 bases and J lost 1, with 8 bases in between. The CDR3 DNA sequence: TGTGCCAGCAGTTTGGACAGAGGCACAGATACGCAGTATTTT. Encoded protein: CASSLDRGTDTQYF.

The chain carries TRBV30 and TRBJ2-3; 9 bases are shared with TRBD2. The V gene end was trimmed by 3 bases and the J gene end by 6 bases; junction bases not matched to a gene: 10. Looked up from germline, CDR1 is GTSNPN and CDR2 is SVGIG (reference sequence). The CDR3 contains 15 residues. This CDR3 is CAWSQGAGGSDTQYF. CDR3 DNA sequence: TGTGCCTGGAGCCAAGGGGCGGGGGGGTCGGATACGCAGTATTTT.

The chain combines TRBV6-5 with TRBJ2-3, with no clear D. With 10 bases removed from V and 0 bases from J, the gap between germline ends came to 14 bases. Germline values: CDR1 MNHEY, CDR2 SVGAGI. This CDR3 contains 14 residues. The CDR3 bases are TGTGCCACCAACTACCGAGGTAGCACAGATACGCAGTATTTT. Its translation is CATNYRGSTDTQYF.

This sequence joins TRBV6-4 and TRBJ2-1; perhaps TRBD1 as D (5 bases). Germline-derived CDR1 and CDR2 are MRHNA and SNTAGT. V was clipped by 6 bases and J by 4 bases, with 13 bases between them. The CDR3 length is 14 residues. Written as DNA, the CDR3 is TGTGCCAGCAGCGTGGACACCCTATACAATGAGCAGTTCTTC. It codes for CASSVDTLYNEQFF.

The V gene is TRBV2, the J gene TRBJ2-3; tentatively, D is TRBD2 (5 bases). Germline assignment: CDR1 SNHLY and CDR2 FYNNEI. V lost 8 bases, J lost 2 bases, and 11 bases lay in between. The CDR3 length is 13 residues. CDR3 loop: CASPSSNTDTQYF. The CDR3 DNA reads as TGTGCCAGCCCTAGCAGCAACACAGATACGCAGTATTTT.

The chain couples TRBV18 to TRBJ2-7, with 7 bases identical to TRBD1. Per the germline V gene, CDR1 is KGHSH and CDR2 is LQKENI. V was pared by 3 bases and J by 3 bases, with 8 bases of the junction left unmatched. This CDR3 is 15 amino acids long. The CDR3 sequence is CASSPLGQKIYEQYF. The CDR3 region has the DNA TGTGCCAGCTCACCCCTGGGACAGAAAATCTACGAGCAGTACTTC.

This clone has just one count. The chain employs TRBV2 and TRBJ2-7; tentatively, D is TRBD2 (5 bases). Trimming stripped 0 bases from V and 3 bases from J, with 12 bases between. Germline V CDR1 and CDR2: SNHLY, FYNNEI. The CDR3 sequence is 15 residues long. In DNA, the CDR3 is TGTGCCAGCAGTGAAGCGATCGGGGAAGACTACGAGCAGTACTTC. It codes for CASSEAIGEDYEQYF.

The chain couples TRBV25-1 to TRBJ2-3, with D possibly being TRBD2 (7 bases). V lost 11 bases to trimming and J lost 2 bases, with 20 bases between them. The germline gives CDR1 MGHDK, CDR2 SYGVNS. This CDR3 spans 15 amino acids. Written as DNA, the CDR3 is TGTGCCTCCAGGGGTTTGGGGGGGGCCACAGATACGCAGTATTTT. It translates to CASRGLGGATDTQYF.

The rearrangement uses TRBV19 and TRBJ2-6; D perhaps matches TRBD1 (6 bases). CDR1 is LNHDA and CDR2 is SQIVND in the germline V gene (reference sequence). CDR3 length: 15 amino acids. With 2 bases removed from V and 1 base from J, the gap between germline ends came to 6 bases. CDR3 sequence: CASSITGSGANVLTF. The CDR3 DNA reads TGTGCCAGTAGTATAACAGGGTCTGGGGCCAACGTCCTGACTTTC.